Following are 3 T cell receptor beta chains from one sample sequenced in a study of CD8 T cells in ankylosing spondylitis. MiXCR, applied by TCRdb to the 5' RACE reads, yields one record per CDR3 protein. Altogether some 250,000 distinct CDR3 sequences are present, approximately 9% being singletons, with the ten largest covering approximately 6.2%. The sequenced material came from blood, either unsorted or a sorted T cell fraction (not recorded which). All receptors derive from a male donor with ankylosing spondylitis or in good health (not recorded which).

The table lists this clonotype with many counts. This rearrangement joins TRBV12-3 or TRBV12-4 to TRBJ1-1; D may be TRBD1 (6 bases). V gave up 5 bases and J gave up 0 bases, with 13 bases separating them. The CDR3 extends over 15 amino acids. The CDR3 coding sequence is TGTGCCAGCAGTAAATGGGGGCTTTTGAACACTGAAGCTTTCTTT. It is translated as CASSKWGLLNTEAFF.

This clonotype was detected ten times or more. The rearrangement uses TRBV3-1 and TRBJ1-2; no firm D call. Germline loops: CDR1 LGHDT, CDR2 YNNKEL (reference sequence). Trimming stripped 4 bases from V and 6 bases from J, with 21 bases between. The CDR3 spans 16 residues. CDR3 amino acids: CASSRNGLSPFDGYTF. The CDR3 DNA reads TGTGCCAGCAGCCGAAACGGCCTGTCCCCCTTTGATGGCTACACCTTC.

This clonotype was counted at least ten times. The chain couples TRBV29-1 to TRBJ2-5; 7 nucleotides line up with TRBD1. In germline, CDR1 is SQVTM, CDR2 ANQGSEA. The CDR3 sequence is 12 residues long. The ends lost 6 bases at V and 1 base at J; junction bases unmatched: 2. The CDR3 DNA sequence: TGCAGCGTGAGGGGGCGCCAAGAGACCCAGTACTTC. Protein sequence: CSVRGRQETQYF.